Following are 5 T cell receptor beta chains from one sample sequenced in a study of CXCR3-negative and CXCR3-positive naive CD8 T cells. Study results and limitations: CXCR3-positive naive cells carried more hydrophobic TRB CDR3s than CXCR3-negative ones.

TRB cDNA libraries were made by UMI-labeled 5' RACE. TCRdb reanalyzed the 5' RACE reads, giving one entry per CDR3 protein sequence and no DNA. The sample table includes some 150,000 distinct CDR3 sequences. These receptors' targets are unknown. The material sequenced was naive CXCR3+ CD8+ T cells from blood. The sample's subset: CD45RO-CCR7+CD27+CD95- naive CD8+ T cells expressing CXCR3 (TNR3+). The receptors originated from a human donor in good health. Some clones in this sample may be carry-over from other donors' samples.

The genes are TRBV5-4 and TRBJ2-7; TCRdb outputs TRBD2, but without DNA this stays unchecked. CDR1 is SGHNT and CDR2 is YYREEE in the germline V gene (reference sequence). CDR3 length: 15 residues. CDR3 protein: CASSRLAGANYEQYF.

The rearrangement uses TRBV29-1 and TRBJ1-5. The CDR3 has 14 amino acids. Germline CDR1 is SQVTM and CDR2 is ANQGSEA. The CDR3 is CSVGAGNYNQPQHF.

The chain joins TRBV4-1 to TRBJ2-1. The CDR3 contains 14 residues. The germline CDR1 and CDR2 sequences are MGHRA and YSYEKL. CDR3 sequence reads: CASSQDVQANEQFF.

J is TRBJ2-1 and V is TRBV11-2; the TCRdb D gene call, TRBD1, has no DNA to confirm it. This CDR3 has 13 residues. CDR1 is SGHAT, CDR2 FQNNGV, per germline. The CDR3: CASSPRRGDEQFF.

The chain carries TRBV7-9 and TRBJ1-1. The CDR3 runs to 14 residues. CDR1 is SEHNR and CDR2 is FQNEAQ in the germline V gene (reference sequence). CDR3 region: CASSSAETGAWAFF.